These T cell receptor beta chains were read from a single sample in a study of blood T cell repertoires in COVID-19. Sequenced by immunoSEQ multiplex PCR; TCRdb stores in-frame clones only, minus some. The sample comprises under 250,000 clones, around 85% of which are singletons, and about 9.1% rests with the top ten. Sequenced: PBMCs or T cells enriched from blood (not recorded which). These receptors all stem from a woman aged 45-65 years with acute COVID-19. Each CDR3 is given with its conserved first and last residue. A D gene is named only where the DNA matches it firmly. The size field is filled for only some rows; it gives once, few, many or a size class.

CDR3aa: CASGSRDSGGWDTQYF; CDR3nt: TGTGCTAGTGGTTCCCGTGATAGCGGGGGCTGGGATACGCAGTATTTT; v_gene: TRBV12-5; d_gene: TRBD2; abundance: .; len: 16; j_gene: TRBJ2-3
CDR3aa: CAISQGGYEQYF; CDR3nt: TGTGCCATCAGTCAGGGAGGGTACGAGCAGTACTTC; v_gene: TRBV10-3; d_gene: TRBD2; abundance: .; len: 12; j_gene: TRBJ2-7
CDR3aa: CATRRADTQYF; CDR3nt: TGTGCTACTAGAAGGGCAGATACGCAGTATTTT; v_gene: TRBV30; d_gene: .; abundance: .; len: 11; j_gene: TRBJ2-3
CDR3aa: CASSWIVSGGNTDTQYF; CDR3nt: TGCGCCAGCAGCTGGATAGTAAGCGGGGGGAACACAGATACGCAGTATTTT; v_gene: TRBV5-1; d_gene: TRBD2; abundance: .; len: 17; j_gene: TRBJ2-3
CDR3aa: CASAGDRGNDYGYTF; CDR3nt: TGTGCCAGCGCTGGGGACAGGGGGAACGACTATGGCTACACCTTC; v_gene: TRBV18; d_gene: TRBD1; abundance: .; len: 15; j_gene: TRBJ1-2
CDR3aa: CASSVGGTSGQETQYF; CDR3nt: TGTGCCAGCAGCGTGGGGGGGACTAGCGGCCAAGAGACCCAGTACTTC; v_gene: TRBV9; d_gene: TRBD2; abundance: .; len: 16; j_gene: TRBJ2-5
CDR3aa: CASRGQGGMAYEQYF; CDR3nt: TGTGCCAGCAGAGGACAGGGGGGCATGGCCTACGAGCAGTACTTC; v_gene: TRBV2; d_gene: TRBD1; abundance: once; len: 15; j_gene: TRBJ2-7
CDR3aa: CASSQDSGWTEAFF; CDR3nt: TGTGCCAGCAGCCAAGACTCCGGGTGGACTGAAGCTTTCTTT; v_gene: TRBV28; d_gene: .; abundance: .; len: 14; j_gene: TRBJ1-1
CDR3aa: CASSPGTVSQPQHF; CDR3nt: TGTGCCAGCAGCCCCGGGACAGTAAGTCAGCCCCAGCATTTT; v_gene: TRBV7-8; d_gene: TRBD1; abundance: .; len: 14; j_gene: TRBJ1-5
CDR3aa: CASSFTGTGTYEQYF; CDR3nt: TGTGCCAGTAGTTTCACCGGGACAGGGACCTACGAGCAGTACTTC; v_gene: TRBV19; d_gene: TRBD1; abundance: .; len: 15; j_gene: TRBJ2-7
CDR3aa: CASSLSQGRNSPLHF; CDR3nt: TGTGCCAGCAGCCTCAGTCAGGGTCGTAATTCACCCCTCCACTTT; v_gene: TRBV7-9; d_gene: .; abundance: .; len: 15; j_gene: TRBJ1-6
CDR3aa: CASSPMPGGDYNEQFF; CDR3nt: TGCGCCAGCAGCCCGATGCCGGGGGGTGACTACAATGAGCAGTTCTTC; v_gene: TRBV5-1; d_gene: TRBD2; abundance: .; len: 16; j_gene: TRBJ2-1
CDR3aa: CASSLSRDRAETQYF; CDR3nt: TGTGCCAGCAGCCTCTCCCGAGACAGGGCGGAGACCCAGTACTTC; v_gene: TRBV7-3; d_gene: TRBD1; abundance: .; len: 15; j_gene: TRBJ2-5
CDR3aa: CASSSGGDSGNTIYF; CDR3nt: TGTGCCAGTAGTAGTGGCGGAGATTCTGGAAACACCATATATTTT; v_gene: TRBV19; d_gene: .; abundance: few; len: 15; j_gene: TRBJ1-3
CDR3aa: CASMGPSATEAFF; CDR3nt: TGTGCCAGCATGGGCCCGAGTGCCACTGAAGCTTTCTTT; v_gene: TRBV2; d_gene: .; abundance: .; len: 13; j_gene: TRBJ1-1
CDR3aa: CASSQDAPHGGYNSPLHF; CDR3nt: TGCGCCAGCAGCCAAGATGCTCCTCACGGGGGGTATAATTCACCCCTCCACTTT; v_gene: TRBV4-3; d_gene: .; abundance: once; len: 18; j_gene: TRBJ1-6